These 6 T cell receptor beta chains share one sample of origin, sequenced in a study of vaccination effects on CD4 cells after COVID-19 (dated 2022 in TCRdb). After 10 to 11 days of culture, CD4+ T cells were isolated with the EasySep CD4+ T cell isolation kit. Receptor amplification or capture employed the immunoSEQ multiplex PCR assay. TCRdb retrieved this table from immuneACCESS and kept in-frame rearrangements only. Not all clones are present; in checked studies, unresolved V genes account for under half, and no reason is known for the remainder. The sample profile shows around 50,000 clones; about 70% of them were found once. 10% to 15% of the sample comes from the top ten. These TCRs' antigens remain unknown. The sample in question was CD4+ T cells from PBMCs cultured without peptide, obtained before COVID-19 vaccination. The source is a human donor who had a prior SARS-CoV-2 infection.

The chain links TRBV28 to TRBJ2-3; weak D call: TRBD1 (6 bases). Germline assignment: CDR1 MDHEN and CDR2 SYDVKM. The CDR3 is 18 amino acids. V lost 4 bases and J lost 0, with 20 bases in between. This CDR3 reads CASSSLFAGELSTDTQYF. DNA for the CDR3: TGTGCCAGCAGTTCCCTTTTCGCAGGGGAACTTAGCACAGATACGCAGTATTTT.

This clone came up once. This chain connects TRBV18 to TRBJ2-7; D is ambiguous. Germline values: CDR1 KGHSH, CDR2 LQKENI. V gave up 2 bases and J gave up 7 bases, with 15 bases separating them. The CDR3 spans 14 residues. CDR3 amino acids: CASSPMGGLGEQYF. As DNA, the CDR3 is TGTGCCAGCTCACCAATGGGCGGTCTGGGGGAGCAGTACTTC.

The chain joins TRBV28 to TRBJ2-1; D is uncertain. The CDR3 is made up of 15 amino acids. The ends were cut back, 6 bases at V and 2 bases at J, with 14 bases in the middle. Per the germline V gene, CDR1 is MDHEN and CDR2 is SYDVKM. CDR3 in amino acids: CASSQGLFTYNEQFF. In DNA form, the CDR3 reads TGTGCCAGCAGCCAAGGTCTTTTTACCTACAATGAGCAGTTCTTC.

This sequence joins TRBV7-3 and TRBJ2-3; a possible D gene is TRBD2 (6 bases). The CDR3 length is 15 residues. Per germline, CDR1 SGHTA and CDR2 FQGTGA. The V end was cut by 6 bases, the J end by 2 bases, with 15 bases between. CDR3 loop: CASSKRGTLTDTQYF. In DNA, the CDR3 is TGTGCCAGCAGTAAGCGAGGGACTCTCACAGATACGCAGTATTTT.

V gene TRBV7-9 combines with J gene TRBJ2-3; D is perhaps TRBD2 (5 bases). The germline V and J ends were trimmed by 7 bases and 6 bases, with 14 bases remaining between them. Per germline, CDR1 SEHNR and CDR2 FQNEAQ (reference sequence). The CDR3 is 13 amino acids. In nucleotides, the CDR3 is TGTGCCAGCAACTTCGGAGGTTGGGATACGCAGTATTTT. Encoded protein: CASNFGGWDTQYF. The full variable domain, completed using reference TRBV7-9 and TRBJ2-3, is DTGVSQNPRHKITKRGQNVTFRCDPISEHNRLYWYRQTLGQGPEFLTYFQNEAQLEKSRLLSDRFSAERPKGSFSTLEIQRTEQGDSAMYLCASNFGGWDTQYFGPGTRLTVL.

The V and J genes are TRBV9 and TRBJ1-6; the D is unclear. Trimming stripped 3 bases from V and 4 bases from J, with 5 bases between. CDR3 size: 13 residues. Germline-derived CDR1 and CDR2 are SGDLS and YYNGEE. The CDR3 region has the DNA TGTGCCAGCAGCGACCAGTATAATTCACCCCTCCACTTT. Its translation is CASSDQYNSPLHF. Drawing the rest from reference TRBV9 and TRBJ1-6, the complete variable domain is DSGVTQTPKHLITATGQRVTLRCSPRSGDLSVYWYQQSLDQGLQFLIQYYNGEERAKGNILERFSAQQFPDLHSELNLSSLELGDSALYFCASSDQYNSPLHFGNGTRLTVT.